Listed here are 14 T cell receptor beta chains from one sample, sequenced in a study of metastatic and nonmetastatic thyroid tumors. TCRdb re-processed the PCR reads through MiXCR. The sample lists more than 10,000 clones, roughly 35% occurring once. Thyroid surgery had not been preceded by any treatment in any patient. Sequenced material: tumor tissue. These receptors all stem from a male donor with papillary thyroid cancer or a benign thyroid nodule (not recorded which). Some clones in this sample may be carry-over from other donors' samples.

This rearrangement joins TRBV7-8 to TRBJ1-2, with TRBD1 matching 8 bases. Germline CDR1 and CDR2: SGHVS and FQNEAQ. The CDR3 consists of 16 residues. The V segment lost 1 base and the J segment 2 bases; nucleotides outside the gene matches: 6. The CDR3 nucleotides read TGTGCCAGCAGCTTAGGGGGGACAGGTGGAAACTATGGCTACACCTTC. Its protein is CASSLGGTGGNYGYTF.

The sample holds a few counts of this clone. The chain links TRBV30 to TRBJ1-5; tentative D call: TRBD1 (5 bases). CDR1 GTSNPN and CDR2 SVGIG come from the germline V gene (reference sequence). CDR3 length equals 14 residues. V was clipped by 3 bases and J by 4 bases, with 13 bases between them. In nucleotides, the CDR3 is TGTGCCTGGAGGGGCAGGGCTCCGAATCAGCCCCAGCATTTT. This sequence encodes CAWRGRAPNQPQHF.

The chain uses TRBV5-1 and TRBJ2-2; D not certain. The CDR3 has 14 amino acids. Germline V CDR1 and CDR2: SGHRS, YFSETQ. Trimming took off 0 bases at V and 2 bases at J, with 5 bases between the two ends. The CDR3 DNA reads TGCGCCAGCAGCTTGGCCCAAAACACCGGGGAGCTGTTTTTT. The encoded protein is CASSLAQNTGELFF.

This clone was detected only a few times. V usage is TRBV6-2 or TRBV6-3 and J usage is TRBJ2-7; 11 bases fit TRBD2. The CDR3 runs to 13 residues. V lost 10 bases, J lost 7 bases, and 9 bases stayed unmatched. Germline CDR1 reads MNHEY; CDR2 reads SVGEGT. The DNA of the CDR3 is TGTGCCACCCAGGGACTAGCGGTATATGAGCAGTACTTC. It specifies CATQGLAVYEQYF.

This clone was observed a few times. The rearrangement joins TRBV28 to TRBJ2-2; the D gene is possibly TRBD1 (5 bases). This CDR3 region has 14 residues. Trimming removed 9 bases from V and 6 bases from J, with 17 bases in between. Germline CDR1 MDHEN, CDR2 SYDVKM. In DNA form, the CDR3 reads TGTGCCAGTTTAGCATCCAGGGTTGCCGGGGAGCTGTTTTTT. Translated: CASLASRVAGELFF.

The chain recombines TRBV12-5 with TRBJ2-3; tentative D call: TRBD2 (7 bases). V was clipped by 0 bases and J by 2 bases, with 18 bases between them. CDR1 LGHNT and CDR2 FRNRAP come from the germline V gene. The CDR3 totals 18 residues. This CDR3 reads CASGLVRLTGGYTDTQYF. CDR3 bases: TGTGCTAGTGGTTTGGTTCGGCTAACGGGGGGCTACACAGATACGCAGTATTTT.

This rearrangement joins TRBV19 to TRBJ1-5; no definite D call. Trimming left V 3 bases short and J 0 bases short, with 15 bases between. This CDR3 is built from 17 residues. The germline V gene encodes CDR1 LNHDA and CDR2 SQIVND (reference sequence). The DNA of the CDR3 is TGTGCCAGTAGTATTCAGGTCAGCTTCTATAGCAATCAGCCCCAGCATTTT. Amino acids: CASSIQVSFYSNQPQHF.

The chain employs TRBV2 and TRBJ2-7; D is possibly TRBD2 (7 bases). The length of the CDR3 is 15 residues. V lost 2 bases, J lost 4 bases, and 15 bases lay in between. Germline CDR1 SNHLY, CDR2 FYNNEI. CDR3 nucleotides: TGTGCCAGCAGTGAATCGGGGGGTCAGGGGTACGAGCAGTACTTC. It is translated as CASSESGGQGYEQYF.

Regarding this clone: The CDR3 end shows no conserved phenylalanine or tryptophan, and so a read error is likely. The chain recombines TRBV11-2 with TRBJ2-1; D may correspond to TRBD1 or TRBD2 (5 bases each). CDR3 size: 13 residues. Per germline, CDR1 SGHAT and CDR2 FQNNGV. V was clipped by 1 base and J by 9 bases, with 10 bases between them. The CDR3 region is CASSLAGDGEQFL. CDR3 DNA: TGTGCCAGCAGCTTAGCTGGGGACGGTGAGCAGTTCCTC.

V gene TRBV6-5 combines with J gene TRBJ2-7, with TRBD2 identical over 15 bases. This CDR3 has 16 residues. J lost 7 bases, V lost 0 bases, and 4 bases had no gene match. The germline CDR1 and CDR2 sequences are MNHEY and SVGAGI. The CDR3 DNA follows: TGTGCCAGCAGTTACTCGGTCGGGACTAGCGGGAGGGAGCAGTACTTC. The encoded protein is CASSYSVGTSGREQYF.

This clone was counted a few times. The chain links TRBV6-1 to TRBJ2-1; D may be TRBD1 (5 bases). Trimming took 6 bases from V and 11 from J, leaving 14 bases between them. The CDR3 covers 12 residues. Germline V gene lookup returns CDR1 MNHNS and CDR2 SASEGT. The CDR3 reads CASRPGPHQQFF. CDR3 coding DNA: TGTGCCAGCAGGCCAGGGCCCCACCAGCAGTTCTTC.

The genes are TRBV5-6 and TRBJ2-7, with TRBD2 identical over 7 bases. V dropped 4 bases and J dropped 0; count of bases not matched to a gene: 4. The germline CDR1 and CDR2 sequences are SGHDT and YYEEEE. The CDR3 length is 14 residues. The CDR3 coding sequence is TGTGCCAGCAGCCGGGACTACCTCTCCTACGAGCAGTACTTC. Protein sequence: CASSRDYLSYEQYF.

V usage is TRBV2 and J usage is TRBJ1-2; tentatively, D is TRBD1 (5 bases). Trimming stripped 2 bases from V and 8 bases from J, with 15 bases between. The CDR3 runs to 14 residues. Germline lookup yields CDR1 SNHLY and CDR2 FYNNEI. Here the CDR3 DNA reads TGTGCCAGCAGTGAAACCAGGGTCGGCGCCGGCTACACCTTC. It is translated as CASSETRVGAGYTF.

This chain uses TRBV19 with TRBJ2-1, with 7 bases fitting TRBD2. The length of the CDR3 is 17 residues. The J segment lost 0 bases and the V segment lost 2 bases, leaving 7 bases of the junction unmatched. From germline, CDR1 is LNHDA and CDR2 SQIVND (reference sequence). CDR3 coding DNA: TGTGCCAGTAGTATAATTGGGAGGGCTAGCTCCTACAATGAGCAGTTCTTC. This sequence encodes CASSIIGRASSYNEQFF.